The present T cell receptor beta chain was sequenced within a study of immune cell composition in non-small cell lung cancer. Broader study findings: In adenocarcinoma, maximal tumour-associated clone frequency tracked TIL tumour reactivity. Shared sequences between tumour-reactive and dominant in vivo clones were not proven. Lung adenocarcinomas had lower top 10 clone scores and clonality than squamous tumours.

Produced via immunoSEQ multiplex PCR; TCRdb's table is partial and in-frame only. This table has roughly 4,400 clones, roughly 79% appearing once. V lost 3 bases to trimming and J lost 1 base; unmatched junction nucleotides: 7. CDR3 length: 16 amino acids. CDR1 SGHAT and CDR2 FQNNGV come from the germline V gene. As to this clone: The antigen remains undetermined.

DNA was extracted from unsorted cell suspensions stored frozen. This sequence joins TRBV11-2 and TRBJ1-1; TRBD1 matches at 8 bases. The sequence came from a human donor with non-small cell lung cancer. Sequencing was carried out using lung tumor tissue. CDR3 DNA sequence: TGTGCCAGCAGCTTTACACCAGGGGGCAGGAACACTGAAGCTTTCTTT. This gives the protein CASSFTPGGRNTEAFF.